This TCR beta chain comes out of a study of blood T cell repertoires in COVID-19. The germline gives CDR1 LNHDA, CDR2 SQIVND (reference sequence). This CDR3 has 14 amino acids. V was clipped by 1 base and J by 5 bases, with 11 bases between them. Data came from immunoSEQ multiplex PCR; TCRdb stores just in-frame clones and leaves some out. The data show about 270,000 clones, with roughly 90% seen just once and 2.8% held by the top ten. The clonotype comes from a man in his forties who had been exposed to COVID-19. Material: PBMCs or T cells enriched from blood (not recorded which). The V call is TRBV19, the J call TRBJ1-2, with D hard to call. Written as DNA, the CDR3 is TGTGCCAGTAGTATAGTTTCCCCTATATATGGCTACACCTTC. This sequence encodes CASSIVSPIYGYTF.